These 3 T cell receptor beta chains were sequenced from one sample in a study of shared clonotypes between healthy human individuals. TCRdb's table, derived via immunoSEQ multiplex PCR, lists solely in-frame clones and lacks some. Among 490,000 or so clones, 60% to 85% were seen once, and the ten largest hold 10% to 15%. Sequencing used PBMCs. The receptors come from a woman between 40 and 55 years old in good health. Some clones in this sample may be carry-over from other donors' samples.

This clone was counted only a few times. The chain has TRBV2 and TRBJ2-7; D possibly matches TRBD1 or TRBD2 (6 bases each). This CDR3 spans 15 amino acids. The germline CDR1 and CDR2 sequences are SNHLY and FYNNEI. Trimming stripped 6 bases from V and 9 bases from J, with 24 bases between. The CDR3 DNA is TGTGCCAGCAGCCCCGGGGGCGTTAGCGACCTTGGGCAGTACTTC. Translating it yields CASSPGGVSDLGQYF.

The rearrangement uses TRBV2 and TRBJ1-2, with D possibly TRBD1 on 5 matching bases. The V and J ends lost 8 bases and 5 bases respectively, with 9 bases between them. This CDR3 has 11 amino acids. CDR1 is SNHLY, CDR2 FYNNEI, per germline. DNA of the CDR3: TGTGCCAGCCGGGGGGATTATGGCTACACCTTC. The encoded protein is CASRGDYGYTF.

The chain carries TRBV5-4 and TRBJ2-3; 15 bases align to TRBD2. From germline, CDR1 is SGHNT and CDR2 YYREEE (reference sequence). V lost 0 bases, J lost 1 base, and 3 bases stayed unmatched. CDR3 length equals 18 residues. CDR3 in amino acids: CASSLGTSGRAGTDTQYF. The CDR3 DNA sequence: TGTGCCAGCAGCTTGGGGACTAGCGGGAGGGCGGGCACAGATACGCAGTATTTT.